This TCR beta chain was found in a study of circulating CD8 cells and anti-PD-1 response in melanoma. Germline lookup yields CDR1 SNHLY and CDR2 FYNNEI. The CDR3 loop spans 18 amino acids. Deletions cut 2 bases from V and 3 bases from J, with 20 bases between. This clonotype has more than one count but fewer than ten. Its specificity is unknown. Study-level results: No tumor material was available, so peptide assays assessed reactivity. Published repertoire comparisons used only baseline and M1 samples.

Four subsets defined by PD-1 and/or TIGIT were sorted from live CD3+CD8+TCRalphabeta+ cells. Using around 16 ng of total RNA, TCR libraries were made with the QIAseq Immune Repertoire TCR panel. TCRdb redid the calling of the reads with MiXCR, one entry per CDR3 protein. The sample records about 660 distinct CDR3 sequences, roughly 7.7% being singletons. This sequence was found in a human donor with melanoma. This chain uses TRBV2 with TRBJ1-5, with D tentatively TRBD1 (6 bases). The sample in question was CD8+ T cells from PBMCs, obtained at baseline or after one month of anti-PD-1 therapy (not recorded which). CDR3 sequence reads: CASSEFLRGARDNQPQHF. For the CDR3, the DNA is TGTGCCAGCAGTGAATTTTTGAGGGGGGCGCGGGACAATCAGCCCCAGCATTTT.